This T cell receptor beta chain was documented in a study of CD8 T cells in Susac syndrome. Findings of the study overall: Total CD8+ and CD8+ TEMRA repertoires contained sixteen and five Susac-specific public clones, respectively.

Points on this clonotype: Its antigen is currently unknown.

Random hexamers were used to reverse transcribe 0.5 to 1 ug of RNA. TCRdb called the immunoSEQ multiplex PCR reads again in MiXCR, with one record for every CDR3 protein. The profile shows around 69,000 distinct CDR3 sequences, approximately 94% of them singletons. Sequencing of TCR beta drew on CD8+ and CD4+ T cells from blood. FACS enriched CD8+ TEMRA cells, while bulk CD8+ and CD4+ were negatively isolated. The sample comprised CD8+ T cells from PBMCs. The receptor was derived from a human donor with Susac syndrome.

CDR3 DNA sequence: TGCGCCAGCAGTGAGTCTCCGCGCCTGAACACTGAAGCTTTCTTT. Its translation: CASSESPRLNTEAFF. The gene calls are TRBV10-2 and TRBJ1-1; D is undetermined. This CDR3 is built from 15 residues. Trimming shortened V by 0 bases and J by 0 bases, and 8 bases separated the two germline ends. Germline V CDR1 and CDR2: WSHSY, SAAADI.